The present TCR beta chain was sequenced within a study of human T cells and chemical hapten exposure. Time point denoted: patch test 3, about 24 weeks after DPC sensitization. Treatment meaning: therapeutic diphenylcyclopropenone sensitization with weekly scalp DPC. One entry per CDR3 protein results from TCRdb running MiXCR on the RACE reads. The top ten hold roughly 2.3% of the sample, which has about 200,000 distinct CDR3 sequences, around 23% seen once. Germline assignment: CDR1 SGDLS and CDR2 YYNGEE. V shed 3 bases and J shed 6 bases, with 10 bases lying between them. The CDR3 loop spans 14 amino acids.

The sequence was collected from a woman between 40 and 50 years old with alopecia areata. Some clones in this sample may be carry-over from other donors' samples. Sequences were derived from whole blood, sampled in connection with sensitization to the hapten diphenylcyclopropenone (DPC). The chain carries TRBV9 and TRBJ1-6, with D tentatively TRBD1 (5 bases). As DNA, the CDR3 is TGTGCCAGCAGCGGGGGACGGCCTAATTCACCCCTCCACTTT. Its translation: CASSGGRPNSPLHF.